What follows are 8 T cell receptor beta chains derived from one specimen sequenced in a study of shared clonotypes between healthy human individuals. Produced via immunoSEQ multiplex PCR; TCRdb's table is partial and in-frame only. The sample has about 1,500,000 clones; roughly 96% are singletons. Sequencing input: naive CD4+ T cells sorted from blood. Described subset: CD45RA+ positively selected. The origin of the receptors is a man aged 30 to 39 in good health.

The chain has TRBV7-6 and TRBJ1-1; perhaps TRBD1 as D (5 bases). CDR3 size: 15 residues. Trimming took 4 bases from V and 0 from J, leaving 12 bases between them. In germline, CDR1 is SGHVS, CDR2 FNYEAQ. CDR3 sequence reads: CASSSGGTMNTEAFF. As DNA, the CDR3 is TGTGCCAGCAGCTCCGGGGGAACCATGAACACTGAAGCTTTCTTT.

CDR3 nucleotides: TGCGCCAGCAGCCAAGTGCCGTTGGGCCCTAGCTCCTACAATGAGCAGTTCTTC. Translation gives CASSQVPLGPSSYNEQFF. The chain carries TRBV4-3 and TRBJ2-1; D unclear. Germline V gene sequence: CDR1 LGHNA, CDR2 YSLEER. The CDR3 is 18 amino acids. With 1 base removed from V and 0 bases from J, the gap between germline ends came to 16 bases.

The V call is TRBV9, the J call TRBJ2-5; tentatively, D is TRBD2 (5 bases). The V and J ends lost 3 bases and 0 bases respectively, with 15 bases between them. Germline CDR1 and CDR2: SGDLS and YYNGEE. The CDR3 sequence is 16 residues long. In nucleotides, the CDR3 is TGTGCCAGCAGCGCCCGGGAAAACGGGTACCAAGAGACCCAGTACTTC. It translates to CASSARENGYQETQYF.

The chain combines TRBV19 with TRBJ2-1, with TRBD2 matching over 8 bases. Trimming took 1 base from V and 6 from J; bases not matched to a gene: 5. The CDR3 sequence is 15 residues long. Germline-derived CDR1 and CDR2 are LNHDA and SQIVND (reference sequence). Here the CDR3 reads CASSIVGSGVNEQFF. CDR3 DNA: TGTGCCAGTAGTATAGTGGGTAGCGGGGTCAATGAGCAGTTCTTC.

J is TRBJ1-1 and V is TRBV11-2; perhaps TRBD1 as D (5 bases). The CDR3 length is 16 residues. CDR1 SGHAT and CDR2 FQNNGV come from the germline V gene. V was clipped by 2 bases and J by 1 base, with 14 bases between them. The CDR3, as DNA: TGTGCCAGCAGCTTAACGCGCAGGGCCCGGAACACTGAAGCTTTCTTT. It is translated as CASSLTRRARNTEAFF.

The rearrangement uses TRBV9 and TRBJ2-2; tentatively, D is TRBD1 (5 bases). V lost 0 bases and J 1 base, leaving 13 bases between the germline ends. Germline V gene data show CDR1 as SGDLS and CDR2 as YYNGEE. The CDR3 is 17 amino acids. The CDR3 DNA reads TGTGCCAGCAGCGTAGAGGGGCACCATCTGAACACCGGGGAGCTGTTTTTT. Translated, it gives CASSVEGHHLNTGELFF.

This clone was observed once. Distinct nucleotide sequences in the sample also encode this CDR3. The chain recombines TRBV18 with TRBJ2-7; D may be TRBD1 or TRBD2 (5 bases each). Per germline, CDR1 KGHSH and CDR2 LQKENI. There are 13 residues in the CDR3. Trimming removed 2 bases from V and 3 bases from J, with 8 bases in between. CDR3 sequence (DNA): TGTGCCAGCTCACCAGGGACCTTCTACGAGCAGTACTTC. This gives the protein CASSPGTFYEQYF.

J is TRBJ1-1 and V is TRBV9, with TRBD1 as a possible D gene (5 bases). This CDR3 spans 14 amino acids. V shed 0 bases and J shed 5 bases, with 11 bases lying between them. Germline values: CDR1 SGDLS, CDR2 YYNGEE. The CDR3 DNA is TGTGCCAGCAGCGTAGATCAGGGATGGACTGAAGCTTTCTTT. Translated, it gives CASSVDQGWTEAFF.